A single sample is the source of the 17 T cell receptor beta chains below, sequenced in a study of blood T cells in healthy people across ages. It was with a sample-barcoded 5' primer and a J-beta primer mix that a second PCR of roughly 7 to 12 cycles was run. One entry per CDR3 protein results from TCRdb running MiXCR on the 5' RACE reads. This table holds hundreds of thousands of distinct CDR3 sequences, about 30% found once. The sample consisted of blood. Receptors originate from a woman of 80 years or more in good health.

Turning to this clonotype: At one end, the junction sequence differs from germline, possibly due to a read error. This rearrangement joins TRBV5-1 to TRBJ2-7; D may correspond to TRBD1 or TRBD2 (6 bases each). The CDR3 consists of 13 residues. Per germline, CDR1 SGHRS and CDR2 YFSETQ. CDR3 sequence: CASSLEGGYERYF. CDR3 DNA: TGCGCCAGCAGCTTGGAGGGGGGTTACGAGCGGTACTTC.

The rearrangement uses TRBV7-2 and TRBJ1-3; maybe TRBD1 (6 bases). Germline values: CDR1 SGHTA, CDR2 FQGNSA. The CDR3 covers 15 residues. V lost 5 bases and J 3 bases, leaving 14 bases between the germline ends. CDR3 amino acids: CASSPGAGCGNTIYF. Written as DNA, the CDR3 is TGTGCCAGCAGCCCAGGGGCAGGGTGTGGAAACACCATATATTTT.

This clonotype occurred a few times. Just one base apart from a much larger clone, this may be a read error. V usage is TRBV7-9 and J usage is TRBJ2-1; D is uncertain. Germline values: CDR1 SEHNR, CDR2 FQNEAQ (reference sequence). This CDR3 region has 13 residues. The CDR3 DNA is TGTGCCAGCAGCTTACCGTTAGACAATGGGCAGTTCTTC. As protein: CASSLPLDNGQFF.

In its sample, this clonotype was seen many times. DNA of the CDR3: TGTGCCAGCAGGGACAGGGGCACCTATGGCTACACCTTC. It specifies CASRDRGTYGYTF. The chain uses TRBV5-4 and TRBJ1-2, with 9 nucleotides matching TRBD1. This CDR3 has 13 residues. Trimming removed 5 bases from V and 4 bases from J; junction bases left unmatched: 3. Germline V CDR1 and CDR2: SGHNT, YYREEE (reference sequence).

This clonotype was observed once. The J gene is TRBJ1-3, the V gene TRBV5-1; D is possibly TRBD1 (6 bases). Germline V gene data show CDR1 as SGHRS and CDR2 as YFSETQ. V lost 5 bases and J lost 0, with 12 bases in between. The CDR3 totals 15 residues. CDR3 sequence (DNA): TGCGCCAGCAGACCGACAGGATCCTCTGGAAACACCATATATTTT. Its protein product is CASRPTGSSGNTIYF.

This clonotype was counted many times. V usage is TRBV6-2 or TRBV6-3 and J usage is TRBJ2-1; TRBD2 matches at 14 bases. In germline, CDR1 is MNHEY, CDR2 SVGEGT. This CDR3 spans 17 amino acids. The J segment lost 9 bases and the V segment lost 5 bases, leaving 12 bases of the junction unmatched. Here the CDR3 reads CASSQGLAGVRNPEQFF. CDR3 coding DNA: TGTGCCAGCAGTCAGGGACTAGCGGGGGTTAGAAATCCTGAGCAGTTCTTC.

The table lists this clonotype with a few counts. The rearrangement joins TRBV20-1 to TRBJ2-7, with D possibly matching TRBD2 (6 bases). Per the germline V gene, CDR1 is DFQATT and CDR2 is SNEGSKA (reference sequence). The CDR3 loop spans 11 amino acids. The ends were cut back, 5 bases at V and 7 bases at J, with 12 bases in the middle. CDR3 sequence reads: CSAGGGNEQYF. The CDR3 DNA is TGCAGTGCTGGGGGAGGCAATGAGCAGTACTTC.

This clonotype came up a few times. A much larger clone lies one base from this, so it may be a read error. This sequence joins TRBV6-2 or TRBV6-3 and TRBJ2-1; TRBD1 agrees at 8 bases. Unmatched junction bases numbered 18, after V lost 7 bases and J lost 13 bases. Germline V gene sequence: CDR1 MNHEY, CDR2 SVGEGT. The CDR3 covers 15 residues. This chain's CDR3 is CASTSPAGGHETQFF. CDR3 DNA: TGTGCCAGCACCTCTCCGGCAGGGGGCCACGAGACCCAGTTCTTC.

This clonotype appeared many times. The CDR3 DNA reads as TGCGCCAGCAGCTTGGCTGGCAGGCCTTACGAGCAGTACTTC. Amino acids: CASSLAGRPYEQYF. The rearrangement links TRBV5-1 to TRBJ2-7, with D uncertain. Germline loops: CDR1 SGHRS, CDR2 YFSETQ. CDR3 length: 14 residues. Trimming pared 0 bases from V and 4 bases from J, leaving 11 bases between.

This clonotype has at least ten counts. The gene calls are TRBV7-2 and TRBJ1-6; D gene uncertain. Per the germline V gene, CDR1 is SGHTA and CDR2 is FQGNSA. Trimming left V 5 bases short and J 3 bases short, with 17 bases between. The CDR3 is 17 residues long. The CDR3 region is CASSQTIQFHYNSPLHF. The CDR3 DNA sequence: TGTGCCAGCAGCCAAACGATACAGTTCCACTATAATTCACCCCTCCACTTT.

At least ten counts were recorded for this clonotype. As DNA, the CDR3 is TGTGCCAGCAGCTCTAGCGGGGGGGCCCACAATGAGCAGTTCTTC. Its translation is CASSSSGGAHNEQFF. This chain connects TRBV7-2 to TRBJ2-1, with 12 positions matching TRBD2. Germline V gene data show CDR1 as SGHTA and CDR2 as FQGNSA. The CDR3 is 15 amino acids. The junction had 3 bases not matched to a gene; V was cut back by 4 bases and J by 5 bases.

On this clonotype: A much larger clone sits a single nucleotide away, making a read error possible. The rearrangement uses TRBV15 and TRBJ1-5, with D tentatively TRBD1 (6 bases). The CDR3 length is 21 residues. The V gene's germline CDR1 is LNHNV and CDR2 YYDKDF (reference sequence). CDR3 nucleotide sequence: TGTACCACCAGCAGAGATAGCGTGGAGGGGGGAGGATGGGCCCTTAATCAGCCCCAGCATTTT. This codes for CTTSRDSVEGGGWALNQPQHF. The variable domain in full, with the rest retrieved from reference TRBV15 and TRBJ1-5, is DAMVIQNPRYQVTQFGKPVTLSCSQTLNHNVMYWYQQKSSQAPKLLFHYYDKDFNNEADTPDNFQSRRPNTSFCFLDIRSPGLGDTAMYLCTTSRDSVEGGGWALNQPQHFGDGTRLSIL.

This clonotype was seen once. A junction end diverges from the germline sequence, so it may reflect a read error. The chain carries TRBV5-1 and TRBJ1-2; D not certain. The CDR3 extends over 16 amino acids. Germline assignment: CDR1 SGHRS and CDR2 YFSETQ. CDR3 sequence: CAGSLEAGLRSYGYTF. The CDR3 coding sequence is TGCGCCGGCAGCTTGGAGGCTGGCCTAAGAAGCTATGGCTACACCTTC.

The chain combines TRBV5-1 with TRBJ2-7, with D perhaps TRBD2 (6 bases). Trimming stripped 4 bases from V and 10 bases from J, with 18 bases between. Germline assignment: CDR1 SGHRS and CDR2 YFSETQ. The CDR3 has 13 amino acids. CDR3 coding DNA: TGCGCCAGCAGCCTGGGATCGGGGGAGAGCCAGTACTTC. This encodes CASSLGSGESQYF.

This clonotype was detected ten times or more. The V call is TRBV20-1, the J call TRBJ2-3; 8 nucleotides agree with TRBD2. The V segment lost 6 bases and the J segment 1 base; nucleotides outside the gene matches: 9. The CDR3 contains 15 residues. The germline CDR1 and CDR2 sequences are DFQATT and SNEGSKA (reference sequence). CDR3 DNA sequence: TGCAGTGCCCCTACATTAGCGGGGCGCACAGATACGCAGTATTTT. Translating gives CSAPTLAGRTDTQYF.

The chain couples TRBV7-8 to TRBJ2-1; D uncertain. TRBJ2-7 explains the end of the DNA better; the J call may be wrong. CDR1 SGHVS and CDR2 FQNEAQ come from the germline V gene. The CDR3 totals 15 residues. The CDR3 loop reads CASTPSSATYNEQYF. CDR3 coding DNA: TGTGCCAGCACCCCCTCGTCAGCGACCTACAATGAGCAGTACTTC.

The rearrangement joins TRBV6-2 or TRBV6-3 to TRBJ2-4; D might be TRBD1 (6 bases). This CDR3 contains 15 residues. Germline V gene sequence: CDR1 MNHEY, CDR2 SVGEGT. The V end lost 6 bases, the J end lost 2 bases, and 14 bases lay between the germline ends. In nucleotides, the CDR3 is TGTGCCAGCAGCCACAACAGGGTTACCAAAAACATTCAGTACTTC. The encoded protein is CASSHNRVTKNIQYF.